This note documents a single T cell receptor (beta chain) sequence. Clones were read by immunoSEQ multiplex PCR, and TCRdb kept only the in-frame ones, dropping some. This sample has 720,000 or so clones, with 80% to 90% found just once. These data belong to a study of shared T cell receptors in the human thymus. V was clipped by 3 bases and J by 0 bases; unmatched bases: 3. This CDR3 contains 16 residues. Germline-derived CDR1 and CDR2 are MGHRA and YSYEKL. The same specimen was also included in a second study, on human thymus T cells.

The receptor was derived from a girl less than two years old with a congenital heart defect. V and J are TRBV4-1 and TRBJ2-2, with TRBD1 identical over 8 bases. Sequenced material: thymocytes. The chain's CDR3 is CASSHRDRTNTGELFF. CDR3 coding DNA: TGCGCCAGCAGCCACCGGGACAGGACGAACACCGGGGAGCTGTTTTTT.